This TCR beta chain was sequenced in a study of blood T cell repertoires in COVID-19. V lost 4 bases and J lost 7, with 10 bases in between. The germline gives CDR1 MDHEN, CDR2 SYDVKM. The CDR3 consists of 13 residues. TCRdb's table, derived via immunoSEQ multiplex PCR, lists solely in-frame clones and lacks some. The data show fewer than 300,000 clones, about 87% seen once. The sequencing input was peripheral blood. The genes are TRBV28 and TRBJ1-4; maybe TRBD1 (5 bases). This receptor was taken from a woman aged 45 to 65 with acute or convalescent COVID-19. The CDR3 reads CASSSGASEKLFF. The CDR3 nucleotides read TGTGCCAGCAGTTCTGGGGCAAGTGAAAAACTGTTTTTT.